Described below is a single T cell receptor (beta chain) sequence and its context. The sample is drawn from a study of blood T cell repertoires in COVID-19. About the research overall: The United States, Italy and Spain were the sources of the acute and convalescent COVID-19 samples. T cells, B-cell-depleted T cells, or PBMCs provided the cDNA or gDNA that served as material.

The V and J ends lost 6 bases and 1 base, in that order; junction bases with no gene match: 5. Germline values: CDR1 SQVTM, CDR2 ANQGSEA. The CDR3 runs 13 residues. Study processing details: Reference gene primer amplification in the assay estimated nucleated cell counts. TCRdb's copy holds only in-frame clones and misses some; the assay was immunoSEQ multiplex PCR. V and J calls and clone size are those listed in that table; D and trimming were worked out from the DNA. Among about 120,000 clones listed, 80% to 90% were seen once. The clonotype comes from a human donor in a cohort sampled during active COVID-19. Specimen: peripheral blood. This chain connects TRBV29-1 to TRBJ1-1; TRBD1 aligns across 7 bases. The CDR3 bases are TGCAGCGTAGGACAGGCGGGGAACACTGAAGCTTTCTTT. Protein: CSVGQAGNTEAFF.